The 2 T cell receptor beta chains below all came from one sample that was sequenced in a study of T cell repertoires in cytomegalovirus infection. Each CDR3 protein is one row after TCRdb ran MiXCR on the reads. The profile shows more than 150,000 distinct CDR3 sequences, under 25% of them singletons. The sequenced material came from PBMCs. Receptor source: a human donor in good health (CMV status not recorded). Some clones in this sample may be carry-over from other donors' samples.

The gene calls are TRBV6-6 and TRBJ1-1, with a weak D call TRBD1 (6 bases). V was clipped by 2 bases and J by 4 bases, with 11 bases between them. Germline V CDR1 and CDR2: MNHNY, SVGAGI (reference sequence). The CDR3 length is 14 residues. CDR3 residues: CASSYTGIITEAFF. The CDR3 bases are TGTGCCAGCAGTTACACAGGGATTATCACTGAAGCTTTCTTT.

This chain uses TRBV28 with TRBJ2-2; 9 nucleotides agree with TRBD1. Germline assignment: CDR1 MDHEN and CDR2 SYDVKM. The CDR3 runs 19 residues. The ends lost 3 bases at V and 4 bases at J; junction bases unmatched: 15. CDR3 amino acids: CASSFRRTGAEVRTGELFF. CDR3 DNA: TGTGCCAGCAGTTTCCGAAGGACAGGGGCCGAGGTACGCACCGGGGAGCTGTTTTTT. The variable domain in full, completed from reference TRBV28 and TRBJ2-2, reads DVKVTQSSRYLVKRTGEKVFLECVQDMDHENMFWYRQDPGLGLRLIYFSYDVKMKEKGDIPEGYSVSREKKERFSLILESASTNQTSMYLCASSFRRTGAEVRTGELFFGEGSRLTVL.